One T cell receptor (beta chain) is described in this entry. This clone was recorded once. It lacks a known antigen. The sample holds no much larger clone one base away, and base qualities are not on file. The data stem from a study of shared clonotypes between healthy human individuals (dated by TCRdb to the early 2020s). Background on the whole study: Three men and two women, aged 18 to 49 years, made up the cohort. For each donor, CD4 naive and CD4 memory were each given three plates, CD8 naive was given two plates, and CD8 memory was given one plate. Blood TCR repertoires of about 5 healthy adults were deeply sequenced to estimate repertoire size and the extent of clonotype sharing between individuals. Different laboratories and diverse techniques were used to prepare libraries and sequence TCR repertoires, to increase sequencing depth and limit assay-specific biases. Each donor's leukapheresis produced roughly between roughly 0.94 and 9.5 billion PBMCs.

CDR1 WNHNN and CDR2 SYGVQD were looked up in the germline V gene (reference sequence). The CDR3 sequence holds 14 residues, the cysteine and phenylalanine included. This entry keeps only the CDR3 DNA: 42 bases, framed from base 1. Between the V and J ends, shortened by 3 bases and 6 bases respectively, the junction contains 12 bases. Using the deep immunoSEQ assay, TCR CDR3 regions were amplified from genomic DNA by multiplex PCR. Genomic DNA extracted from each cell subset was distributed evenly over all wells of several immunoSEQ 96-well plates, and each plate served as one replicate. For sorted subsets, 150 to 250 ng genomic DNA, equal to tens of thousands of T cell genomes, was loaded into each replicate PCR. Purified libraries were measured with a Qubit 3.0 fluorometer, size-checked on a Bioanalyzer 2100, and measured again with the KAPA Library Quantification kit. A separate single-read 150-cycle Illumina NextSeq 550 flow cell was used to sequence each immunoSEQ 96-well plate. The original methods were these. Because the immunoSEQ output included only junctional sequences and no quality scores, the filtering could not be the same as the filtering used for full-length reads. To assign V/J genes and CDR3, sequences were annotated against IMGT germline references using PyIR, a Python wrapper for IgBLAST v1.9. Reads were filtered out if the reads had weak V/J assignments (E-value above 1e-6), no CDR3, stop codons, out-of-frame junctions, or ambiguous translated residues. A V3J clonotype was defined by an identical inferred V gene, J gene, and CDR3 amino acid sequence. Percentage overlap between repertoires was calculated by dividing the number of shared unique clonotypes by the size of the smaller repertoire. Richness of each repertoire was evaluated using RTK rarefaction, the Chao1 estimator, and Recon v2.1 estimates of unobserved clonotypes. OLGA was used to compute generation probabilities for all TCRbeta clonotypes that the gDNA method yielded from a handful of donors. TCRdb holds this immuneACCESS table with in-frame rearrangements only. Some clones are missing; in checked studies, unresolved V genes explain under half, and the rest has no known cause. V and J calls and clone size come straight from that table; D and trimming were deduced from the DNA. Present in this sample are roughly 1,500,000 clones, less than 99% of which were seen just once. The ten largest clones take up under 0.45% of the sample.

The donors were healthy, HIV-negative adults who had no recently reported acute infections or vaccinations. Every donor was a Caucasian adult living in Nashville, Tennessee, USA. Magnetic negative selection was used to enrich CD4+ T cells, after which naive cells were positively selected on CD45RA and the negative fraction became the memory subset. Blood was obtained by leukapheresis, after which PBMCs were separated by Ficoll-Histopaque density gradient centrifugation and cryopreserved in liquid nitrogen vapor phase. Analytical flow cytometry was used to check the purity and quantity of each magnetically sorted T cell population. Genomic DNA was isolated from each sorted fraction and quantified by UV absorbance on a Nanodrop 2000c. The paper's findings and limits, for the study overall: Estimated clonotype richness was generally larger for naive than for memory subsets. Pairwise subsampling indicated that sequencing depth was expected to affect the degree of clonotype sharing among donors. Sampling was restricted to blood, and TCR repertoires in tissues likely differ from the TCR repertoires found in blood. Compared with non-shared clonotypes, the clonotypes found in all four sorted-subset donors had higher generation probabilities. Sharing across a few donors was observed for about 5% of naive CD4, about 4% of naive CD8, roughly 2.4% of memory CD4, and approximately 0.41% of memory CD8 clonotypes. Rarefaction of sorted-subset datasets indicated incomplete sequencing despite the large sequencing depth. Because the study included a small number of donors, the genetic and exposure-history diversity represented was limited.

This receptor chain uses TRBV10-1 and TRBJ2-1; confidence is insufficient to name the D gene. The source of this sequence is a man aged 25-40 years in good health. The sequencing input was naive CD4+ T cells sorted from blood. The intended sense of this specimen's cell subset or site label: CD45RA+ positively selected. The nucleotide sequence is given as TGCGCCAGCAGTGACGACCCCATGGGCAATGAGCAGTTCTTC. Its protein product is CASSDDPMGNEQFF.